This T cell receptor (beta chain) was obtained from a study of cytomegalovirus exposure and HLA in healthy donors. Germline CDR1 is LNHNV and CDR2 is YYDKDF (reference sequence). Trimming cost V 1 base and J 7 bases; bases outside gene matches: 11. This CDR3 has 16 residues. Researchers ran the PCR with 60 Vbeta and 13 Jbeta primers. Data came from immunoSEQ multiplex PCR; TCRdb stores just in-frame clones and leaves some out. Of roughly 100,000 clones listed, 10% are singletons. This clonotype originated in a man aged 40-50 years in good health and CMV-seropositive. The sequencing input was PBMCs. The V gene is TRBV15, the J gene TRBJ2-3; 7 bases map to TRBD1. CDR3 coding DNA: TGTGCCACCAGCAGAGCCACGACAGGGCTCCGATATACGCAGTATTTT. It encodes CATSRATTGLRYTQYF. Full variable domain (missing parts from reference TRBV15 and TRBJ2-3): DAMVIQNPRYQVTQFGKPVTLSCSQTLNHNVMYWYQQKSSQAPKLLFHYYDKDFNNEADTPDNFQSRRPNTSFCFLDIRSPGLGDTAMYLCATSRATTGLRYTQYFGPGTRLTVL.